These 3 T cell receptor beta chains originate from one sample sequenced in a study of cytomegalovirus exposure and HLA in healthy donors. The primer mix had 60 Vbeta and 13 Jbeta primers. The data were produced by immunoSEQ multiplex PCR, yet TCRdb's version contains in-frame clones alone and is incomplete. The sample records around 76,000 clones, about 67% being singletons. The sample consisted of PBMCs. These receptors were obtained from a man aged 35 to 55 in good health and CMV-seropositive.

This rearrangement joins TRBV29-1 to TRBJ1-1, with 7 nucleotides matching TRBD1. Germline V gives CDR1 SQVTM, CDR2 ANQGSEA. The CDR3 has 14 amino acids. V gave up 4 bases and J gave up 1 base; unmatched junction bases: 6. CDR3 loop: CSVVTGATNTEAFF. The CDR3 coding sequence is TGCAGCGTTGTAACAGGGGCGACGAACACTGAAGCTTTCTTT.

The V and J genes are TRBV5-1 and TRBJ2-5, with 7 bases identical to TRBD1. V shed 7 bases and J 5 bases; nucleotides not matched to a gene: 8. Germline CDR1 SGHRS, CDR2 YFSETQ. This CDR3 is 13 amino acids long. The CDR3 loop reads CASGTGVGETQYF. Written as DNA, the CDR3 is TGCGCCAGCGGTACAGGGGTGGGTGAGACCCAGTACTTC.

This clone turned up a few times. The CDR3 DNA reads as TGTGCCAGCAGTGAAGAGGTAGAGCCTAGTCCGATATTTCCCTACAATGAGCAGTTCTTC. Translated: CASSEEVEPSPIFPYNEQFF. V gene TRBV6-1 combines with J gene TRBJ2-1; D remains ambiguous. Deletions cut 1 base from V and 2 bases from J, with 24 bases between. This CDR3 spans 20 amino acids. Germline V gene lookup returns CDR1 MNHNS and CDR2 SASEGT.